The 21 T cell receptor beta chains reported below all come from one sample, sequenced in a study of CD8+CD57+ T cells in acquired aplastic anemia. It was genomic DNA that served as the template for profiling TCR beta VDJ and CDR3. In TCRdb, the reads were re-called with MiXCR into one record per CDR3 protein. The sample has about 160,000 distinct CDR3 sequences; around 48% are singletons. Those patients picked for sequencing had displayed CD8+CD57+ cell expansion on flow cytometry. The sample consisted of sorted CD4+, CD8+, or CD8+CD57+ T cells (not recorded which) from PBMCs. These TCRs come from a human donor with aplastic anemia.

V is TRBV19 and J is TRBJ2-7, with D tentatively TRBD1 (6 bases). From germline, CDR1 is LNHDA and CDR2 SQIVND (reference sequence). Trimming took 2 bases from V and 0 from J, leaving 11 bases between them. The CDR3 is made up of 15 amino acids. CDR3 bases: TGTGCCAGTAGTATACAGCCAGGGGACTCCTACGAGCAGTACTTC. Amino acid sequence: CASSIQPGDSYEQYF.

The rearrangement links TRBV2 to TRBJ2-3; D possibly corresponds to TRBD2 (6 bases). The germline gives CDR1 SNHLY, CDR2 FYNNEI. Trimming shortened V by 3 bases and J by 0 bases, and 13 bases separated the two germline ends. The CDR3 covers 16 residues. The DNA for the CDR3 is TGTGCCAGCAGTGAGGGTAGCGGCACTAGCACAGATACGCAGTATTTT. Its protein product is CASSEGSGTSTDTQYF.

The V and J genes are TRBV7-6 and TRBJ2-7; 7 nucleotides align to TRBD1. The CDR3 is 14 residues long. Germline V lookup: CDR1 SGHVS, CDR2 FNYEAQ. V was pared by 5 bases and J by 0 bases, with 4 bases of the junction left unmatched. The CDR3 DNA reads TGTGCCAGCAGCCCACAGGGGAACTCCTACGAGCAGTACTTC. Translating it yields CASSPQGNSYEQYF.

The chain has TRBV19 and TRBJ1-2; 7 bases map to TRBD1. Trimming took 5 bases from V and 8 from J; bases not matched to a gene: 8. The germline gives CDR1 LNHDA, CDR2 SQIVND (reference sequence). The CDR3 runs 13 residues. Here the CDR3 DNA reads TGTGCCAGTAGTGCGACAGGGAGGAGGGGCTACACCTTC. Its protein product is CASSATGRRGYTF.

This clonotype was found many times. The rearrangement links TRBV11-2 to TRBJ2-7; D tentatively reads TRBD1 or TRBD2 (5 bases each). CDR3 length: 14 residues. V was trimmed by 7 bases and J by 2 bases, leaving 15 bases between them. Germline V gene lookup returns CDR1 SGHAT and CDR2 FQNNGV. The CDR3, as DNA: TGTGCCAGCACCCCGGGGCCGGCAGCCTACGAGCAGTACTTC. It is translated as CASTPGPAAYEQYF. The full variable domain, rest sourced from reference TRBV11-2 and TRBJ2-7, is EAGVAQSPRYKIIEKRQSVAFWCNPISGHATLYWYQQILGQGPKLLIQFQNNGVVDDSQLPKDRFSAERLKGVDSTLKIQPAKLEDSAVYLCASTPGPAAYEQYFGPGTRLTVT.

This clonotype came up once. The rearrangement joins TRBV19 to TRBJ1-1; maybe TRBD1 (6 bases). The germline CDR1 and CDR2 sequences are LNHDA and SQIVND (reference sequence). The V end lost 3 bases, the J end lost 0 bases, and 11 bases lay between the germline ends. The CDR3 totals 15 residues. For the CDR3, the DNA is TGTGCCAGTAGTATCAGGGGTCGCCTGAACACTGAAGCTTTCTTT. Amino acid sequence: CASSIRGRLNTEAFF. Full variable domain (remainder filled in from reference TRBV19 and TRBJ1-1): DGGITQSPKYLFRKEGQNVTLSCEQNLNHDAMYWYRQDPGQGLRLIYYSQIVNDFQKGDIAEGYSVSREKKESFPLTVTSAQKNPTAFYLCASSIRGRLNTEAFFGQGTRLTVV.

About this clonotype: Being one base from a much bigger clone, this may be a read error. The CDR3 carries no conserved terminal phenylalanine or tryptophan, so it likely arises from a read error. The genes are TRBV19 and TRBJ2-2; TRBD2 matches at 8 bases. The CDR3 runs to 16 residues. Germline V gives CDR1 LNHDA, CDR2 SQIVND (reference sequence). Trimming took 3 bases from V and 6 from J; bases not matched to a gene: 9. The CDR3 coding sequence is TGTGCCAGTAGTATCTTCCCGCGGGAGGTAGCCGGGGAGCTGTTTCTT. Translated: CASSIFPREVAGELFL.

This clonotype has just a few counts. This sequence joins TRBV7-9 and TRBJ2-7; D assignment may be TRBD1 or TRBD2 (5 bases each). Trimming took off 4 bases at V and 2 bases at J, with 9 bases between the two ends. Germline V gene lookup returns CDR1 SEHNR and CDR2 FQNEAQ (reference sequence). The CDR3 runs 13 residues. CDR3 sequence (DNA): TGTGCCAGCAGCTCCAGGGACCCCTACGAGCAGTACTTC. Its translation: CASSSRDPYEQYF.

The CDR3 sequence is CASSFSSGHRYEQYF. For the CDR3, the DNA is TGTGCCAGCAGTTTTTCCTCAGGGCACCGGTACGAGCAGTACTTC. The J gene is TRBJ2-7, the V gene TRBV27; D might be TRBD1 (5 bases). The germline CDR1 and CDR2 sequences are MNHEY and SMNVEV (reference sequence). The V end was cut by 3 bases, the J end by 4 bases, with 16 bases between. The CDR3 is made up of 15 amino acids.

The chain uses TRBV6-1 and TRBJ2-7; TRBD2 matches at 8 bases. CDR3 size: 13 residues. Germline V CDR1 and CDR2: MNHNS, SASEGT. With 10 bases clipped from V and 0 bases from J, the junction kept 5 bases outside the gene matches. The CDR3: CATSLADSYEQYF. DNA of the CDR3: TGTGCCACCTCACTAGCGGACTCCTACGAGCAGTACTTC.

This clonotype was seen a handful of times. V is TRBV2 and J is TRBJ2-5; D gene ambiguous. Germline-derived CDR1 and CDR2 are SNHLY and FYNNEI. This CDR3 spans 15 amino acids. The V and J ends lost 2 bases and 0 bases respectively, with 10 bases between them. CDR3 in amino acids: CASSEQSINQETQYF. CDR3 DNA sequence: TGTGCCAGCAGTGAACAGTCGATAAACCAAGAGACCCAGTACTTC.

This chain joins TRBV30 and TRBJ2-2; no reliable D call. The CDR3 length is 14 residues. CDR1 and CDR2 (germline): GTSNPN, SVGIG (reference sequence). With 1 base removed from V and 6 bases from J, the gap between germline ends came to 12 bases. The CDR3 loop reads CAWSALMYPGELFF. The CDR3 DNA reads as TGTGCCTGGAGTGCCTTAATGTACCCCGGGGAGCTGTTTTTT.

A remark on this clonotype: Compared with germline, one end of the junction differs, possibly owing to a read error. The chain employs TRBV7-6 and TRBJ1-6; D is unclear. CDR3 length equals 12 residues. CDR1 is SGHVS and CDR2 is FNYEAQ in the germline V gene. The CDR3 DNA reads TGTGCCAGCAGCTCCCATAATTCACCCCTCCACTTT. Protein sequence: CASSSHNSPLHF.

In the case of this clonotype: With a much larger clone just one base away, this may be a read error. The CDR3 does not end in the conserved phenylalanine or tryptophan, so this is likely a read error. In nucleotides, the CDR3 is TGTGCCAGCAAACTAACAGGGGGGTACGAGCAGTACTCC. Its translation: CASKLTGGYEQYS. V usage is TRBV6-1 and J usage is TRBJ2-7, with TRBD1 identical over 8 bases. This CDR3 comprises 13 residues. CDR1 is MNHNS and CDR2 is SASEGT in the germline V gene. J was trimmed by 4 bases and V by 7 bases; bases with no gene match: 6.

This clonotype has a handful of counts. This chain joins TRBV19 and TRBJ1-5; D is possibly TRBD1 (6 bases). The germline CDR1 and CDR2 sequences are LNHDA and SQIVND (reference sequence). This CDR3 has 16 residues. Here the CDR3 reads CVSRAKEGGWSQPQHF. The CDR3 DNA reads TGTGTCAGCAGGGCAAAAGAGGGGGGCTGGAGCCAGCCCCAGCATTTT.

This clonotype was recorded at least ten times. This chain links TRBV4-1 with TRBJ2-2; TRBD2 might be the D (5 bases). CDR1 is MGHRA and CDR2 is YSYEKL in the germline V gene. This CDR3 has 16 residues. Trimming removed 0 bases at V and 4 bases at J, with 12 bases between. The CDR3, as DNA: TGCGCCAGCAGCCAAGAAATGAGGGATGGCACCGGGGAGCTGTTTTTT. This sequence encodes CASSQEMRDGTGELFF.

This clonotype has a count of ten or more. This chain links TRBV19 with TRBJ2-7; 7 bases are a match to TRBD1. With V trimmed by 5 bases and J by 3 bases, 7 bases remained unmatched. This CDR3 spans 14 amino acids. The V gene's germline CDR1 is LNHDA and CDR2 SQIVND (reference sequence). The CDR3 here is CASSETGASYEQYF. CDR3 DNA: TGTGCCAGTAGTGAAACAGGGGCCAGCTACGAGCAGTACTTC. Using reference TRBV19 and TRBJ2-7 for the parts outside the CDR3, the full variable domain is DGGITQSPKYLFRKEGQNVTLSCEQNLNHDAMYWYRQDPGQGLRLIYYSQIVNDFQKGDIAEGYSVSREKKESFPLTVTSAQKNPTAFYLCASSETGASYEQYFGPGTRLTVT.

This chain links TRBV3-1 with TRBJ1-2; D ambiguous. CDR3 length: 16 residues. V lost 0 bases, J lost 8 bases, and 19 bases lay in between. Germline loops: CDR1 LGHDT, CDR2 YNNKEL (reference sequence). The CDR3 DNA is TGTGCCAGCAGCCAAGATCCCGGGAACAGTAATTCAGGCTACACCTTC. Translation: CASSQDPGNSNSGYTF.

There are a few counts of this clonotype. The rearrangement joins TRBV18 to TRBJ2-1; 7 nucleotides match TRBD1. Germline loops: CDR1 KGHSH, CDR2 LQKENI. V lost 3 bases to trimming and J lost 0 bases; unmatched junction nucleotides: 2. This CDR3 contains 15 residues. The CDR3 DNA sequence: TGTGCCAGCTCACCGACAGGGAGCTCCTACAATGAGCAGTTCTTC. Translation: CASSPTGSSYNEQFF.

This chain joins TRBV10-2 and TRBJ2-5; D ambiguous. CDR3 length: 13 amino acids. Germline V gene sequence: CDR1 WSHSY, CDR2 SAAADI. V lost 3 bases and J 2 bases, leaving 7 bases between the germline ends. This CDR3 reads CASSDTVQETQYF. CDR3 coding DNA: TGCGCCAGCAGTGACACAGTTCAAGAGACCCAGTACTTC.

This clonotype was recorded a few times. CDR3 amino acids: CASSREGVGGGIVDEQFF. Written as DNA, the CDR3 is TGTGCCAGCAGCCGGGAGGGGGTCGGCGGGGGGATCGTAGATGAGCAGTTCTTC. V is TRBV12-3 or TRBV12-4 and J is TRBJ2-1; 8 nucleotides match TRBD2. After removal of 6 bases from V and 8 bases from J, the junction contained 21 bases not matched to a gene. The CDR3 consists of 18 residues.